The subject of this entry is one TCR beta chain. The specificity of this receptor is unknown. Base qualities were left out, and no much larger clone turns up one base away. A second Seattle source provided samples from volunteer blood donors who had recovered from COVID-19. The collaborating institutions used their own protocols to collect whole blood in K2EDTA tubes. For TCRbeta analysis, collaborators shipped samples in one of three forms: frozen whole blood, isolated PBMCs, or DNA extracted from either of those sample types. The data originate from a study of blood T cell repertoires in COVID-19 (TCRdb year 2020). Background for the entire study: The collaborator samples originated in the United States, Italy and Spain and spanned the acute and convalescent phases of COVID-19. The repertoires were released in a freely available public database meant as a resource for research on the immune response to SARS-CoV-2. Subjects who had been exposed to COVID-19, were actively infected with it, or had recovered from it provided the deeply sampled blood TCRbeta repertoires that made up the dataset. Where available, HLA class I and class II types were taken from metadata supplied by the sample provider and were not determined by assay-based typing. Samples were obtained from the ongoing ImmuneRACE study (first 160 participants) and from over 1,000 subjects provided by 6 global collaborators. The material from the prospective study consisted of cDNA or gDNA derived from T cells, B-cell-depleted T cells, or PBMCs. Nearly every sample came with metadata listing a de-identified subject ID, COVID-19 status, age in years and sex.

Taken from cysteine to phenylalanine, the CDR3 has 15 residues. Kept here is only the CDR3 DNA, which spans 45 bases and is read in frame from base 1. The germline V gene supplies CDR1 SGHRS and CDR2 YFSETQ. Ends trimmed: V by 1 base, J by 2 bases; bases unmatched to a gene: 5. TCRbeta CDR3 regions were amplified from genomic DNA by means of the immunoSEQ Assay, a bias-controlled multiplex PCR. Per the source publication's procedure: Nucleated cell counts per sample were estimated from amplification of reference gene primers within the assay. To quantify the absolute abundance of each unique TCRbeta CDR3 rearrangement, sequence reads were collapsed and filtered. For each sample, productive Simpson clonality was calculated by taking the square root of Simpson's diversity index across productive rearrangements. The table comes from immuneACCESS by way of TCRdb, which keeps in-frame sequences with V and J called. Part of the clones is missing from these tables; in studies checked, under half for an unresolved V gene and the rest for unknown reasons. The V and J calls and clone size are taken from that table; D and trimming were inferred from the DNA. This sample has under 300,000 clones in its table, and about 91% of those were observed once. The ten largest clones capture about 4.5% of the sample.

Overall study outcomes, separate from this receptor: Clinical and demographic metadata were provided uncurated, with the amount varying by source and participant.

Sequencing was done on a sample of peripheral blood. The clonotype originates from a woman between 40 and 55 years old who had recovered from COVID-19. Recombination connected TRBV5-1 to TRBJ2-7, with 8 junctional bases fitting TRBD1. The DNA sequence is TGCGCCAGCAGCTTGTTTTACAGGGGGGCCTACGAGCAGTACTTC. It encodes CASSLFYRGAYEQYF. The entire variable domain, with the stretches around the CDR3 drawn from the reference TRBV5-1 and TRBJ2-7 proteins, is KAGVTQTPRYLIKTRGQQVTLSCSPISGHRSVSWYQQTPGQGLQFLFEYFSETQRNKGNFPGRFSGRQFSNSRSEMNVSTLELGDSALYLCASSLFYRGAYEQYFGPGTRLTVT.